The source of this T cell receptor (beta chain) is a study of early T cells in non-severe SARS-CoV-2 infection. From the 5' RACE reads, TCRdb called clonotypes with MiXCR, one entry per CDR3 protein. The sample records about 45,000 distinct CDR3 sequences, 11% being singletons. Deletions cut 7 bases from V and 0 bases from J, with 4 bases between. The CDR3 has 12 residues. The V gene's germline CDR1 is MNHNY and CDR2 SVGAGI (reference sequence). This clonotype has just a few counts. The clonotype originates from an adult who was a healthcare worker with PCR-confirmed SARS-CoV-2 infection or an uninfected control (not recorded which). This rearrangement joins TRBV6-6 to TRBJ1-3; D remains unclear. The sample taken for sequencing was whole blood. CDR3 sequence reads: CASKASGNTIYF. In DNA form, the CDR3 reads TGTGCCAGCAAAGCCTCTGGAAACACCATATATTTT.